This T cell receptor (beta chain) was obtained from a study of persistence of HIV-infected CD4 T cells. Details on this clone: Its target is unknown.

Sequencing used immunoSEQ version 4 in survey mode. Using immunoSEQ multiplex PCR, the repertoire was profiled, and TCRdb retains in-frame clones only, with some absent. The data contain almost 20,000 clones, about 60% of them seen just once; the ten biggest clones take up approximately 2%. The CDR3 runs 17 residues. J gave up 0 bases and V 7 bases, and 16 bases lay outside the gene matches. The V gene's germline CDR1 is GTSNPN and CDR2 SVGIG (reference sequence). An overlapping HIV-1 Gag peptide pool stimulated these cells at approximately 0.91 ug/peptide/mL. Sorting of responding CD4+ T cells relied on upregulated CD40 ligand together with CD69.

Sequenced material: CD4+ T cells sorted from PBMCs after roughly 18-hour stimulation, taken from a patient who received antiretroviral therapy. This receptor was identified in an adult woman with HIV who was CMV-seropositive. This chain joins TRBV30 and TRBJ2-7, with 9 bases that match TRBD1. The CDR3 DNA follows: TGTGCCTTTTACACCGAATTTGGGACAGGGAGCTCCTACGAGCAGTACTTC. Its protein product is CAFYTEFGTGSSYEQYF.